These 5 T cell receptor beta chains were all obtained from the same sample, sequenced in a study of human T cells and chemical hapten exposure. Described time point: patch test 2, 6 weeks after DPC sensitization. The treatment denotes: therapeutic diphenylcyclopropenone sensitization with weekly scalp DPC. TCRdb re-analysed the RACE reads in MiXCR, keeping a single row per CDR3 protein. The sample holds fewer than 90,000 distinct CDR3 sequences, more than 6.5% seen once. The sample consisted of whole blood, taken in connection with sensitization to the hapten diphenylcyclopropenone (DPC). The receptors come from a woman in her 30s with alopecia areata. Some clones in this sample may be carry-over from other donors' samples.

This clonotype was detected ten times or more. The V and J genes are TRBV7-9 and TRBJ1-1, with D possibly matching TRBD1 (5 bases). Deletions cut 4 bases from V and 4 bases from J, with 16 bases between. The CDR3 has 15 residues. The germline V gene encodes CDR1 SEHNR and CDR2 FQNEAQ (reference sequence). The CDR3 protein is CASSSPRLGTTEAFF. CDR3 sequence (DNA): TGTGCCAGCAGCTCCCCCCGGTTAGGGACCACTGAAGCTTTCTTT.

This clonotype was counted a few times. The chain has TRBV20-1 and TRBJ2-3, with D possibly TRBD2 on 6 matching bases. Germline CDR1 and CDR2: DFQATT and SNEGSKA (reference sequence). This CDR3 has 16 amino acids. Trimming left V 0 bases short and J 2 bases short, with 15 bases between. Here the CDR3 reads CSARDWAGRTTDTQYF. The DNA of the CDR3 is TGCAGTGCTAGAGATTGGGCGGGACGGACCACAGATACGCAGTATTTT.

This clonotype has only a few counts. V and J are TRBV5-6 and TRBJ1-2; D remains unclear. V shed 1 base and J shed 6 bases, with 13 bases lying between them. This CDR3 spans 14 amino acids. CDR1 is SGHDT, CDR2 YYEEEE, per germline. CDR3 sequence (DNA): TGTGCCAGCAGCTTGCGAGGACGGTTGGATGGCTACACCTTC. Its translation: CASSLRGRLDGYTF.

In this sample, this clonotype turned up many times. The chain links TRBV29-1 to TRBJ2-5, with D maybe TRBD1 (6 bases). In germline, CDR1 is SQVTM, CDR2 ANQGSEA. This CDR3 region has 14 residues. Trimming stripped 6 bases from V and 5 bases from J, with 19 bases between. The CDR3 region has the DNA TGCAGCGTCTTCACCAGGGGACCTCAGGAGACCCAGTACTTC. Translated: CSVFTRGPQETQYF.

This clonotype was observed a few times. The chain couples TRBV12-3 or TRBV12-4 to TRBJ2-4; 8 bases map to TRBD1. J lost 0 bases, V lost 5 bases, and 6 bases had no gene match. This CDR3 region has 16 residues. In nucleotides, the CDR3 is TGTGCCAGCAGTATCACAGGGGGTTTAGCCAAAAACATTCAGTACTTC. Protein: CASSITGGLAKNIQYF.